The next 8 T cell receptor beta chains were all read from a single sample in a study of blood T cell repertoires in COVID-19. TCRdb's copy holds only in-frame clones and misses some; the assay was immunoSEQ multiplex PCR. Here the sample spans roughly 350,000 clones, about 90% being singletons. Sequenced: peripheral blood. All receptors come from a woman aged 65 to 85 with COVID-19, enrolled during active disease.

The J gene is TRBJ2-7, the V gene TRBV5-1, with 9 bases identical to TRBD2. This CDR3 contains 18 residues. Trimming cost V 4 bases and J 1 base; bases outside gene matches: 15. The germline V gene has CDR1 SGHRS and CDR2 YFSETQ. The CDR3 bases are TGCGCCAGCAGCGAATCCCTGCGGGGGGGATTTAGTTCCTACGAGCAGTACTTC. It is translated as CASSESLRGGFSSYEQYF.

The J gene is TRBJ1-5, the V gene TRBV19; unclear D gene. The CDR3 is made up of 12 amino acids. V was pared by 4 bases and J by 12 bases, with 13 bases between. CDR1 and CDR2 (germline): LNHDA, SQIVND (reference sequence). The CDR3 coding sequence is TGTGCCAGTAGTAAGGCCCTATCAGGCCAGCATTTT. Amino acids: CASSKALSGQHF.

Many counts were recorded for this clone. The rearrangement uses TRBV14 and TRBJ1-2, with 8 bases matching TRBD1. J was trimmed by 5 bases and V by 4 bases; bases with no gene match: 9. This CDR3 contains 15 residues. The germline V gene has CDR1 SGHDN and CDR2 FVKESK. The CDR3 spells CASSPYRGERYGYTF. Here the CDR3 DNA reads TGTGCCAGCAGCCCCTACAGGGGGGAGCGGTATGGCTACACCTTC.

V and J are TRBV6-4 and TRBJ1-1; D gene uncertain. The ends were cut back, 8 bases at V and 1 base at J, with 11 bases in the middle. The germline gives CDR1 MRHNA, CDR2 SNTAGT. The CDR3 runs 13 residues. The CDR3 region is CASSRNTNTEAFF. Here the CDR3 DNA reads TGTGCCAGCTCCCGTAACACGAACACTGAAGCTTTCTTT.

The V call is TRBV27, the J call TRBJ2-7; weak D call: TRBD2 (6 bases). Trimming stripped 8 bases from V and 5 bases from J, with 13 bases between. In germline, CDR1 is MNHEY, CDR2 SMNVEV (reference sequence). The CDR3 extends over 12 amino acids. CDR3 DNA sequence: TGTGCCAGCGGTCGGGGGAGCAACGAGCAGTACTTC. Translation: CASGRGSNEQYF.

The rearrangement joins TRBV18 to TRBJ2-7; D is unclear. From germline, CDR1 is KGHSH and CDR2 LQKENI. This CDR3 contains 13 residues. V dropped 3 bases and J dropped 6 bases, with 12 bases sitting between them. The DNA for the CDR3 is TGTGCCAGCTCACCCGAGACGGCAGGCGAGCAGTACTTC. This codes for CASSPETAGEQYF.

CDR3 sequence (DNA): TGTGCCAGCAGTTTAAGCCAGGGCTCTTACAGCAATCAGCCCCAGCATTTT. It is translated as CASSLSQGSYSNQPQHF. This chain links TRBV28 with TRBJ1-5; a possible D gene is TRBD1 (5 bases). Trimming cost V 2 bases and J 1 base, with 15 bases left between them. CDR3 length: 17 amino acids. In germline, CDR1 is MDHEN, CDR2 SYDVKM.

V is TRBV11-2 and J is TRBJ1-2; D perhaps matches TRBD1 (5 bases). Trimming shortened V by 0 bases and J by 7 bases, and 12 bases separated the two germline ends. Germline assignment: CDR1 SGHAT and CDR2 FQNNGV. The CDR3 spans 14 residues. The CDR3 nucleotides read TGTGCCAGCAGCTTAGATCGGGGGGATGGTGGCTACACCTTC. It specifies CASSLDRGDGGYTF.